This record concerns one TCR beta chain sequence. Sequencing was performed with immunoSEQ multiplex PCR; in TCRdb, only in-frame clones are kept and a portion is missing. The repertoire includes around 13,000 clones, roughly 80% of them detected once, and roughly 9% sits in the top ten. The source of the sample is a study of blood T cell dynamics during melanoma immunotherapy. The time point here: pre-treatment baseline. The TCR sequence derives from a human donor with melanoma. This specimen was blood, taken from a patient treated with checkpoint blockade.

CDR3 amino acids: CASSQGPGELFF. CDR3 DNA: TGTGCCAGTAGCCAGGGTCCCGGGGAGCTGTTTTTT. The chain is built from TRBV19 and TRBJ2-2; possibly TRBD1 for D (5 bases). V was pared by 6 bases and J by 6 bases, with 8 bases between. This CDR3 is 12 amino acids long. Looked up from germline, CDR1 is LNHDA and CDR2 is SQIVND (reference sequence).